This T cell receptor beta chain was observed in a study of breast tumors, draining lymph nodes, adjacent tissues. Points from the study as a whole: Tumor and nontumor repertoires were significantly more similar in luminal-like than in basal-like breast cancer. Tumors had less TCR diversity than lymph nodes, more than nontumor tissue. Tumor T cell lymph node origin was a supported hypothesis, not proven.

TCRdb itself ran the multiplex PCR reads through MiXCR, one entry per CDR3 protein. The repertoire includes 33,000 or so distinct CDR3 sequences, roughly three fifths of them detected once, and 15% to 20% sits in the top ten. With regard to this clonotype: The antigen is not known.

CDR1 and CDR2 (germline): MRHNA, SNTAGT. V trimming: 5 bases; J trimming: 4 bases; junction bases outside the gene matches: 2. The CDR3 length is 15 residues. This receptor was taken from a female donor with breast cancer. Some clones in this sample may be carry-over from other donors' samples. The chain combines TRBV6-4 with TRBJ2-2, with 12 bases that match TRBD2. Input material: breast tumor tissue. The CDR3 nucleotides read TGTGCCAGCAGTCTGACTAGCGGGAGCACCGGGGAGCTGTTTTTT. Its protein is CASSLTSGSTGELFF.